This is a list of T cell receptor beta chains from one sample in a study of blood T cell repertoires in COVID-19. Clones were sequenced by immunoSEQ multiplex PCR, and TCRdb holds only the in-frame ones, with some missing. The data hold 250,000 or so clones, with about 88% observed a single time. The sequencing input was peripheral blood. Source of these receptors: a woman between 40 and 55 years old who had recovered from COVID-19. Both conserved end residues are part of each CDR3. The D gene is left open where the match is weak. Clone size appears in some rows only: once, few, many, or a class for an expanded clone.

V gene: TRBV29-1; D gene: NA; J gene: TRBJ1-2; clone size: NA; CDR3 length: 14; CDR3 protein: CSVEGGGANYGYTF; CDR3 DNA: TGCAGCGTTGAAGGCGGGGGAGCTAACTATGGCTACACCTTC
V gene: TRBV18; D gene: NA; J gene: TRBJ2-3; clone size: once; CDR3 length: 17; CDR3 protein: CASSPLRRPRGTDTQYF; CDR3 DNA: TGTGCCAGCTCACCCCTACGTCGACCGAGGGGCACAGATACGCAGTATTTT
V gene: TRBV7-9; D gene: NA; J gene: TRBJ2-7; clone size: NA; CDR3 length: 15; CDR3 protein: CASSLGLMPPYEQYF; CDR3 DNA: TGTGCCAGCAGCTTAGGACTAATGCCTCCCTACGAGCAGTACTTC
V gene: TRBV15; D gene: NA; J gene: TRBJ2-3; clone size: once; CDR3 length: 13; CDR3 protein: CATRDSSTDTQYF; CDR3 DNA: TGTGCCACCAGGGACTCCTCCACAGATACGCAGTATTTT
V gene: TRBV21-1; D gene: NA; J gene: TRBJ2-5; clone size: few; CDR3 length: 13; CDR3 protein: CASSKDGGGTQYF; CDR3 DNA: TGTGCCAGCAGCAAAGATGGGGGAGGGACCCAGTACTTC
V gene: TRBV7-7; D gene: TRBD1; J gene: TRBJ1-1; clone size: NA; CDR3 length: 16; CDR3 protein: CASSPGTDNMNTEAFF; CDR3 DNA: TGTGCCAGCAGCCCGGGGACAGACAATATGAACACTGAAGCTTTCTTT
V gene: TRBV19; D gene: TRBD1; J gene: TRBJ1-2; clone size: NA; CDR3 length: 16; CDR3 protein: CASSISGTGVNYGYTF; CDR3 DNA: TGTGCCAGTAGTATATCCGGGACAGGGGTTAACTATGGCTACACCTTC
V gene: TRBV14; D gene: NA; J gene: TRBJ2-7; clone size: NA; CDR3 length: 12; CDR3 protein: CASSQDRYEQYF; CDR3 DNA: TGTGCCAGCAGCCAAGATCGGTACGAGCAGTACTTC
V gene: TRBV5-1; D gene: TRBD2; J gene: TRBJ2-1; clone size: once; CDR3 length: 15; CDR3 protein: CASSLGLAGYNEQFF; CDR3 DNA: TGCGCCAGCAGCCTGGGGCTAGCGGGGTACAATGAGCAGTTCTTC
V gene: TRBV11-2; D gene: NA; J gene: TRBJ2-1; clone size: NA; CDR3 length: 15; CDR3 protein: CASSLVGSPHNEQFF; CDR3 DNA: TGTGCCAGCAGCTTAGTTGGTAGCCCCCACAATGAGCAGTTCTTC
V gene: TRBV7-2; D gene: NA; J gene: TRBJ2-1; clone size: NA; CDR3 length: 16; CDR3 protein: CASSLGGGRPINEQFF; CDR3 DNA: TGTGCCAGCAGCTTAGGTGGAGGGAGGCCGATCAATGAGCAGTTCTTC
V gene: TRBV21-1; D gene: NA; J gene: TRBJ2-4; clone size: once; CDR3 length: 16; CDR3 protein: CASGGAGPLAKNIQYF; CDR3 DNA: TGTGCCAGTGGGGGGGCCGGACCGCTAGCCAAAAACATTCAGTACTTC
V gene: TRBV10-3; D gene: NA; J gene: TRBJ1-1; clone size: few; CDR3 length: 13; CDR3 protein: CATTDALGREAFF; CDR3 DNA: TGTGCCACAACGGACGCCTTGGGGAGGGAAGCTTTCTTT
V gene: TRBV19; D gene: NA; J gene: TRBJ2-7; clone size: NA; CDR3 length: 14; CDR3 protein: CASSTSGNLYEQYF; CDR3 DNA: TGTGCCAGTAGTACCAGCGGAAACCTCTACGAGCAGTACTTC
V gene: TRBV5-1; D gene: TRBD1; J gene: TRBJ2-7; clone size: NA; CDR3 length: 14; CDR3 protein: CASSAATGYDEQYF; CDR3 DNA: TGCGCCAGCAGCGCCGCGACAGGGTACGACGAGCAGTACTTC
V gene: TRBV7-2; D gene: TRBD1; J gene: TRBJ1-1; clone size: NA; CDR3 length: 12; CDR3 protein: CASSLRGRGAFF; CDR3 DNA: TGTGCCAGCAGCTTACGCGGCAGGGGGGCTTTCTTT
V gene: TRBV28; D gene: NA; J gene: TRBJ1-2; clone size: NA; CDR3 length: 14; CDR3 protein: CASSPGESLYGYTF; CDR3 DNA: TGTGCCAGCAGCCCTGGGGAGAGCCTGTATGGCTACACCTTC
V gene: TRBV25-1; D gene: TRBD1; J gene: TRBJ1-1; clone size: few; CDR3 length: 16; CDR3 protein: CASSGDRGTRYTEAFF; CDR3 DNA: TGTGCCAGCAGTGGGGACAGGGGGACTCGGTACACTGAAGCTTTCTTT
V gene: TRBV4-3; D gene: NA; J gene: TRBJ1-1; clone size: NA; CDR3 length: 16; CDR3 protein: CASSPQGRPENTEAFF; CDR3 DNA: TGCGCCAGCAGCCCCCAGGGTAGGCCCGAGAACACTGAAGCTTTCTTT
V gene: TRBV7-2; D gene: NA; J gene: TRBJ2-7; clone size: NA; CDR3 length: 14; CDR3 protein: CASSSTGGGYEQYF; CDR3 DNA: TGTGCCAGCAGCTCGACCGGGGGTGGGTACGAGCAGTACTTC
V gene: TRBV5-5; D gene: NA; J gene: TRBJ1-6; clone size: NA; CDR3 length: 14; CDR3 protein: CASSFRVEVSPLHF; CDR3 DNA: TGTGCCAGCAGCTTCCGGGTGGAGGTTTCACCCCTCCACTTT
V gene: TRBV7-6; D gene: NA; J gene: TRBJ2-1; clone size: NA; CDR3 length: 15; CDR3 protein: CASSHGNSRYNEQFF; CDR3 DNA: TGTGCCAGCAGCCACGGAAACAGTAGGTACAATGAGCAGTTCTTC
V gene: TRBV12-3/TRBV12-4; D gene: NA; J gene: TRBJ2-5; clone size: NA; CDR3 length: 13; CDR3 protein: CASSPTSQETQYF; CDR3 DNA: TGTGCCAGCAGCCCCACTAGCCAAGAGACCCAGTACTTC
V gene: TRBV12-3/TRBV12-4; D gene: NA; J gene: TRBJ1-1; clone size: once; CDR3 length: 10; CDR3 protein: CASYLGGAFF; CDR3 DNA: TGTGCCAGCTACCTGGGAGGGGCTTTCTTT
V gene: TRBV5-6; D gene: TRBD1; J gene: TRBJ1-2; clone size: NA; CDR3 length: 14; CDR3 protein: CASSKGQGLYGYTF; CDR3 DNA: TGTGCCAGCAGCAAGGGACAGGGCCTCTATGGCTACACCTTC
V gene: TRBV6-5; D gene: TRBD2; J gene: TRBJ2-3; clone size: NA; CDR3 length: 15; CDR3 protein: CASSPLAGGTDTQYF; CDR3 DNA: TGTGCCAGCAGTCCGTTAGCGGGAGGGACAGATACGCAGTATTTT
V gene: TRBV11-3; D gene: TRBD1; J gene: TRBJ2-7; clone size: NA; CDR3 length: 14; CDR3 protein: CASAPRDRDYEQYF; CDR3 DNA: TGTGCCAGCGCGCCCCGGGACAGGGACTACGAGCAGTACTTC
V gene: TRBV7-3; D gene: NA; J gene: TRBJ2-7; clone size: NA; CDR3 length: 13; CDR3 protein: CASSLSPAYEQYF; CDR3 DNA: TGTGCCAGCAGCTTAAGTCCCGCCTACGAGCAGTACTTC
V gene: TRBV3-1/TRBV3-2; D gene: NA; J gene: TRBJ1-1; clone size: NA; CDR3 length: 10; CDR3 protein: CARNREEAFF; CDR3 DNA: TGTGCCAGGAACAGGGAAGAAGCTTTCTTT
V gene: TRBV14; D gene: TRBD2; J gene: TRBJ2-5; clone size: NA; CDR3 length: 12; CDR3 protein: CASSQGLAAKYF; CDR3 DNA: TGTGCCAGCAGCCAAGGTCTAGCGGCCAAGTACTTC
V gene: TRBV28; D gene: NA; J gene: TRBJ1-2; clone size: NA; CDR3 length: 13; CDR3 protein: CASNPGGYYGYTF; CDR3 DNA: TGTGCCAGCAACCCTGGGGGGTACTATGGCTACACCTTC
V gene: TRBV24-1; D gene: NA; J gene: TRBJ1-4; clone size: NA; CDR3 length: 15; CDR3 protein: CATSDPGGDGEKLFF; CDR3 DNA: TGTGCCACCAGTGACCCTGGGGGGGATGGTGAAAAACTGTTTTTT
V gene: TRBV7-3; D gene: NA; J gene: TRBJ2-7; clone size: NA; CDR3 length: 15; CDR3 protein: CASSATGSGTYEQYF; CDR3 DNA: TGTGCCAGCAGCGCGACGGGGAGCGGCACCTACGAGCAGTACTTC
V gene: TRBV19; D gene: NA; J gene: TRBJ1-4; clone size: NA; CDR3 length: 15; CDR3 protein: CASSIGGGRVEKLFF; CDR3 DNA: TGTGCCAGTAGTATTGGGGGGGGCAGGGTTGAAAAACTGTTTTTT
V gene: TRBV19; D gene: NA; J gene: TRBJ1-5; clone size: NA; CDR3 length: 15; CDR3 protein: CASSIAGQRNQPQHF; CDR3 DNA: TGTGCCAGTAGTATTGCGGGCCAACGCAATCAGCCCCAGCATTTT
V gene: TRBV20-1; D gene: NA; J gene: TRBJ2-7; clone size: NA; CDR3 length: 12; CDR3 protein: CSASRTGYEQYF; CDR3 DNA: TGCAGTGCTAGTCGAACCGGCTACGAGCAGTACTTC
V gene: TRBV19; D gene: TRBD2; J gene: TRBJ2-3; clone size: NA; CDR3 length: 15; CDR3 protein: CASSKTSGSSDTQYF; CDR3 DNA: TGTGCCAGTAGTAAGACTAGCGGGAGTTCAGATACGCAGTATTTT
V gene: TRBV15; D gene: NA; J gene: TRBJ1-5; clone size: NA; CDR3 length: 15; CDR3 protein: CATSRGDYSNQPQHF; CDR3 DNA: TGTGCCACCAGCAGAGGCGACTATAGCAATCAGCCCCAGCATTTT
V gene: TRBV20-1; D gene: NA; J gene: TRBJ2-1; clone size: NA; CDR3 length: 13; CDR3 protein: CSASMAGYNEQFF; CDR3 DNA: TGCAGTGCTAGTATGGCGGGGTACAATGAGCAGTTCTTC
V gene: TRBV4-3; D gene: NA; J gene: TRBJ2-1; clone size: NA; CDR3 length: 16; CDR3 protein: CASSQDTRAPPREQFF; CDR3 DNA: TGCGCCAGCAGCCAAGACACGCGGGCCCCTCCAAGGGAGCAGTTCTTC
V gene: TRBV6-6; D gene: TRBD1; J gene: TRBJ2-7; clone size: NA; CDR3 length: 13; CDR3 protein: CASSRTGGDEQYF; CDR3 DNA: TGTGCCAGCAGCAGGACAGGGGGGGACGAGCAGTACTTC
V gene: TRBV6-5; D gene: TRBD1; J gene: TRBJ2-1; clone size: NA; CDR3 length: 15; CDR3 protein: CASSLDRGNWNEQFF; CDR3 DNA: TGTGCCAGCAGTTTGGACAGGGGGAATTGGAATGAGCAGTTCTTC
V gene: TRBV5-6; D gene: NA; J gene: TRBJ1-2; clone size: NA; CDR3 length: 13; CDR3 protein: CASNLRGISGYTF; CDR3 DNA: TGTGCCAGCAACCTTCGGGGGATTTCGGGCTACACCTTC
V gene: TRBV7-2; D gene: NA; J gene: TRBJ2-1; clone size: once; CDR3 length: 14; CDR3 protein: CASSLTVSYNEQFF; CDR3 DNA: TGTGCCAGCAGCTTAACGGTCTCCTACAATGAGCAGTTCTTC
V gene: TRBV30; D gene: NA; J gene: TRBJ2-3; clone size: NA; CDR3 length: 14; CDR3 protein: CAWRVGVGTDTQYF; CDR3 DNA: TGTGCCTGGAGGGTGGGAGTGGGGACAGATACGCAGTATTTT
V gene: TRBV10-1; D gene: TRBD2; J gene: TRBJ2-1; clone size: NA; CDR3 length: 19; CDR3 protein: CASSPLGLAGGPSYNEQFF; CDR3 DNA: TGCGCCAGCAGCCCTCTGGGGCTAGCGGGAGGCCCATCCTACAATGAGCAGTTCTTC
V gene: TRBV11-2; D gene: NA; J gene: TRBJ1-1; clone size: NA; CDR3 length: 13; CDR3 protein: CASSPGVRGEAFF; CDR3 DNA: TGTGCCAGCAGCCCGGGGGTCCGGGGCGAAGCTTTCTTT
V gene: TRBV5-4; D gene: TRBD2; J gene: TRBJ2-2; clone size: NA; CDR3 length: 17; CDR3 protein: CASSLAEGSGSGGELFF; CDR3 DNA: TGTGCCAGCAGCTTGGCCGAGGGGAGCGGGAGTGGCGGGGAGCTGTTTTTT
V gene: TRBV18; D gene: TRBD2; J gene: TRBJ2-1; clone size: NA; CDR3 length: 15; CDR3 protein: CASSPLPAGDNEQFF; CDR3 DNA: TGTGCCAGCTCACCTCTGCCAGCGGGAGACAATGAGCAGTTCTTC
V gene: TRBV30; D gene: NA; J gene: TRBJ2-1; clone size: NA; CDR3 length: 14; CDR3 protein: CAWSLVSTHNEQFF; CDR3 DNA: TGTGCCTGGAGTCTGGTCTCGACACACAATGAGCAGTTCTTC
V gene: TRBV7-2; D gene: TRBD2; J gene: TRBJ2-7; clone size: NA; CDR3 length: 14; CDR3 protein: CASSSLAVIYEQYF; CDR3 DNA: TGTGCCAGCAGCTCCCTAGCGGTCATCTACGAGCAGTACTTC
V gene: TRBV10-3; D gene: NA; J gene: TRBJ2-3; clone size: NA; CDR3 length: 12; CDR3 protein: CAISERGDTQYF; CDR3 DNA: TGTGCCATCAGCGAACGGGGAGATACGCAGTATTTT
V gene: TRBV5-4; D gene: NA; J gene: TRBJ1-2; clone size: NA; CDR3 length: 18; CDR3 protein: CASSGTGAGTLNPYGYTF; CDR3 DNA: TGTGCCAGCAGCGGGACCGGAGCCGGGACATTAAACCCCTATGGCTACACCTTC